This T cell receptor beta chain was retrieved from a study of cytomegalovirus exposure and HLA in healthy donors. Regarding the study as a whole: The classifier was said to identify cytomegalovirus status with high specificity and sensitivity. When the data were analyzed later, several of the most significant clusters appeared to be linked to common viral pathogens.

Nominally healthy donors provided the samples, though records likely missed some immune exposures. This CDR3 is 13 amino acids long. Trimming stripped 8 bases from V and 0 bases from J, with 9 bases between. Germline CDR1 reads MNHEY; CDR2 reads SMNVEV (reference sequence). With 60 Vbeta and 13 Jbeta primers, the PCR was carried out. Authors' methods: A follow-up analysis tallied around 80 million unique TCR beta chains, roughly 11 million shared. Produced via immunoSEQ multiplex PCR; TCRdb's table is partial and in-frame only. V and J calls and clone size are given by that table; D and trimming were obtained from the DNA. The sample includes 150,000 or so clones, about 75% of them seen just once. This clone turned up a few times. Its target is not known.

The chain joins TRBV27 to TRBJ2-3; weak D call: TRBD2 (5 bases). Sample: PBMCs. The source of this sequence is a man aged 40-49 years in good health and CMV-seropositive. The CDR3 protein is CASYGISTDTQYF. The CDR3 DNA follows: TGTGCCAGCTACGGGATAAGCACAGATACGCAGTATTTT.